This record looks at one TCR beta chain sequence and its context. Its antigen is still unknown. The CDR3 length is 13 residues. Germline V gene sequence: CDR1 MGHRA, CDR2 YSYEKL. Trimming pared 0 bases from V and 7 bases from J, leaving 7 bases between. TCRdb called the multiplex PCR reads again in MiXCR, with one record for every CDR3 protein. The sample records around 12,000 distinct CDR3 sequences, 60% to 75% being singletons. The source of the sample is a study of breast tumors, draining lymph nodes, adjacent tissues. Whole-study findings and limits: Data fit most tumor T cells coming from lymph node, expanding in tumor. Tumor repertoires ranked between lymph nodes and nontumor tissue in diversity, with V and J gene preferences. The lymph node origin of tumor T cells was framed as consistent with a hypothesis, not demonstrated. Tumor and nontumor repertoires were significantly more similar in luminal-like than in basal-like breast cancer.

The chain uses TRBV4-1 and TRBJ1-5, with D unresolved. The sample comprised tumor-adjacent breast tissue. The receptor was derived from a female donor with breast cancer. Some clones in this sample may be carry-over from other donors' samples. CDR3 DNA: TGCGCCAGCAGCCAAGATCAAAGACAGCCCCAGCATTTT. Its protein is CASSQDQRQPQHF.